The 19 T cell receptor beta chains below all came from one sample that was sequenced in a study of T cell responses to AZD1222 COVID-19 vaccine (dated by TCRdb to the early 2020s). The time point label, read with the paper, signifies: about 28 days (+/-7) after the second vaccine dose. The method was the immunoSEQ multiplex PCR assay. Drawn from immuneACCESS, this table holds only the in-frame rearrangements with V and J called that TCRdb kept. Clones are partly lost; checked studies trace under half to an unresolved V gene and leave the rest unexplained. The sample table holds under 130,000 clones, of which about 85% were seen once. Under 2.5% of the sample is taken by the ten largest. The material was peripheral blood, obtained 28 days after the second AZD1222 dose. The receptors were gathered from an adult who received the AZD1222 COVID-19 vaccine.

This chain uses TRBV9 with TRBJ1-3; D not resolved. Looked up from germline, CDR1 is SGDLS and CDR2 is YYNGEE. V was clipped by 0 bases and J by 2 bases, with 12 bases between them. CDR3 size: 16 residues. The CDR3 loop is CASSVGTPMAGNTIYF. The CDR3 DNA is TGTGCCAGCAGCGTAGGTACCCCAATGGCTGGAAACACCATATATTTT.

The chain combines TRBV6-6 with TRBJ1-1; D gene uncertain. Germline V gives CDR1 MNHNY, CDR2 SVGAGI (reference sequence). The CDR3 sequence is 13 residues long. V was pared by 5 bases and J by 1 base, with 8 bases between. CDR3 nucleotides: TGTGCCAGCAGTCGTACTCAGAACACTGAAGCTTTCTTT. Amino acid sequence: CASSRTQNTEAFF.

In its sample, this clone was seen once. V gene TRBV13 combines with J gene TRBJ2-7; 9 bases are shared with TRBD1. The junction had 5 bases not matched to a gene; V was cut back by 5 bases and J by 3 bases. This CDR3 is built from 14 residues. Germline V gene data show CDR1 as PRHDT and CDR2 as FYEKMQ (reference sequence). The DNA of the CDR3 is TGTGCCAGCAGCATGGACAGGGGCCGCTACGAGCAGTACTTC. This gives the protein CASSMDRGRYEQYF.

The genes are TRBV4-3 and TRBJ1-1, with 7 bases identical to TRBD1. V was pared by 2 bases and J by 7 bases, with 10 bases of the junction left unmatched. Germline V lookup: CDR1 LGHNA, CDR2 YSLEER. The CDR3 length is 15 residues. The CDR3 protein is CASSQSPRDSFEAFF. The CDR3 coding sequence is TGCGCCAGCAGCCAAAGCCCCCGGGACAGTTTTGAAGCTTTCTTT.

The V gene is TRBV9, the J gene TRBJ2-1; D gene uncertain. The V end lost 0 bases, the J end lost 3 bases, and 7 bases lay between the germline ends. Germline V gene lookup returns CDR1 SGDLS and CDR2 YYNGEE. This CDR3 contains 14 residues. CDR3 loop: CASSVDDGYNEQFF. The DNA for the CDR3 is TGTGCCAGCAGCGTAGACGATGGCTACAATGAGCAGTTCTTC.

This chain joins TRBV28 and TRBJ1-6, with 7 bases lining up with TRBD1. The CDR3 has 14 residues. The V and J ends lost 4 bases and 8 bases, in that order; junction bases with no gene match: 5. CDR1 is MDHEN and CDR2 is SYDVKM in the germline V gene. CDR3 DNA sequence: TGTGCCAGCAGTTCGGGACAGTCGTATTCACCCCTCCACTTT. Encoded protein: CASSSGQSYSPLHF.

The chain employs TRBV28 and TRBJ2-7; 7 bases are shared with TRBD2. Germline trimming cut 2 bases from V and 0 bases from J; bases unmatched to any gene: 4. Looked up from germline, CDR1 is MDHEN and CDR2 is SYDVKM. The CDR3 covers 15 residues. The CDR3 protein is CASSLRGVSSYEQYF. The CDR3 DNA reads as TGTGCCAGCAGTTTACGGGGGGTTAGCTCCTACGAGCAGTACTTC.

In the case of this clone: The junction does not match germline at one end; this may be a read error. V is TRBV20-1 and J is TRBJ2-3, with 14 bases lining up with TRBD2. CDR1 DFQATT and CDR2 SNEGSKA come from the germline V gene (reference sequence). This CDR3 is built from 21 residues. The CDR3 is CSSSQSPGQGRTSGRTDTQYF. The CDR3 DNA follows: TGCAGTTCTAGTCAATCCCCGGGACAGGGTAGGACTAGCGGGAGGACAGATACGCAGTATTTT.

The V gene is TRBV10-3, the J gene TRBJ1-5, with a weak D call TRBD1 (5 bases). The germline V gene has CDR1 ENHRY and CDR2 SYGVKD. CDR3 size: 17 residues. V shed 2 bases and J shed 5 bases, with 19 bases lying between them. CDR3 in DNA: TGTGCCATCAGTGAGCCGCGAGGGGACCTATCTTATCAGCCCCAGCATTTT. Amino acids: CAISEPRGDLSYQPQHF.

The gene calls are TRBV28 and TRBJ2-7; TRBD2 matches at 10 bases. Germline loops: CDR1 MDHEN, CDR2 SYDVKM. V was pared by 4 bases and J by 0 bases, with 3 bases of the junction left unmatched. The CDR3 consists of 15 residues. DNA of the CDR3: TGTGCCAGCAGTTCCCGGACTAGCGGCTCCTACGAGCAGTACTTC. Translating it yields CASSSRTSGSYEQYF.

The chain carries TRBV24-1 and TRBJ2-3, with TRBD1 identical over 7 bases. Germline V gene lookup returns CDR1 KGHDR and CDR2 SFDVKD. Trimming took 3 bases from V and 5 from J; bases not matched to a gene: 7. This CDR3 spans 15 amino acids. In nucleotides, the CDR3 is TGTGCCACCAGTGATAGACAGGGTACGTTAGATACGCAGTATTTT. Protein product: CATSDRQGTLDTQYF.

The V gene is TRBV28, the J gene TRBJ1-6, with D uncertain. Trimming removed 5 bases at V and 0 bases at J, with 14 bases between. The CDR3 contains 17 residues. The germline gives CDR1 MDHEN, CDR2 SYDVKM. DNA for the CDR3: TGTGCCAGCAGTCTCGAGATTGCCAGCTCCTATAATTCACCCCTCCACTTT. Encoded protein: CASSLEIASSYNSPLHF.

The gene calls are TRBV29-1 and TRBJ1-4; tentatively, D is TRBD1 (6 bases). This CDR3 is built from 14 residues. V was pared by 4 bases and J by 4 bases, with 13 bases between. CDR1 is SQVTM and CDR2 is ANQGSEA in the germline V gene. The CDR3 coding sequence is TGCAGCGTTGGGTGGGACACCGATAATGAAAAACTGTTTTTT. It is translated as CSVGWDTDNEKLFF.

The CDR3 reads CASSQDGNRRPFF. The DNA for the CDR3 is TGTGCCAGCAGCCAAGATGGGAACAGGCGGCCGTTCTTC. The chain employs TRBV14 and TRBJ2-1, with a tentative D call TRBD1 (5 bases). The CDR3 covers 13 residues. V was pared by 0 bases and J by 15 bases, with 15 bases between. Germline-derived CDR1 and CDR2 are SGHDN and FVKESK.

The V and J genes are TRBV25-1 and TRBJ1-2; D gene uncertain. V was cut by 0 bases and J by 8 bases, with 10 bases left in between. This CDR3 is built from 13 residues. The germline gives CDR1 MGHDK, CDR2 SYGVNS. The CDR3 DNA sequence: TGTGCCAGCAGTGAATATGAGGGTCAGGGCTACACCTTC. Amino acids: CASSEYEGQGYTF.

The chain combines TRBV11-2 with TRBJ2-1; 8 nucleotides align to TRBD2. V trimming: 3 bases; J trimming: 6 bases; junction bases outside the gene matches: 7. The CDR3 consists of 15 residues. CDR1 is SGHAT and CDR2 is FQNNGV in the germline V gene. CDR3 sequence reads: CASSFSSGTINEQFF. The CDR3 region has the DNA TGTGCCAGCAGCTTTAGTAGCGGGACGATCAATGAGCAGTTCTTC.

The rearrangement uses TRBV24-1 and TRBJ2-7, with 9 bases aligning to TRBD1. After removal of 3 bases from V and 5 bases from J, the junction contained 7 bases not matched to a gene. CDR1 is KGHDR, CDR2 SFDVKD, per germline. This CDR3 contains 15 residues. The CDR3 spells CATSDAGQGNDEQYF. DNA for the CDR3: TGTGCCACCAGTGATGCGGGACAGGGTAACGACGAGCAGTACTTC.

The chain is built from TRBV20-1 and TRBJ2-7, with D possibly TRBD1 on 5 matching bases. Trimming took off 6 bases at V and 4 bases at J, with 10 bases between the two ends. The CDR3 is made up of 11 amino acids. Germline V gives CDR1 DFQATT, CDR2 SNEGSKA (reference sequence). The CDR3 DNA sequence: TGCAGTGCGCCACAGGATTACGAGCAGTACTTC. As protein: CSAPQDYEQYF.

This chain connects TRBV4-2 to TRBJ1-1; D possibly corresponds to TRBD1 (6 bases). The CDR3 sequence is 15 residues long. V lost 4 bases, J lost 1 base, and 13 bases lay in between. Germline values: CDR1 LGHNA, CDR2 YNFKEQ. In nucleotides, the CDR3 is TGTGCCAGCAGCCGTGAACGGGGGGCGAACACTGAAGCTTTCTTT. Residues: CASSRERGANTEAFF.